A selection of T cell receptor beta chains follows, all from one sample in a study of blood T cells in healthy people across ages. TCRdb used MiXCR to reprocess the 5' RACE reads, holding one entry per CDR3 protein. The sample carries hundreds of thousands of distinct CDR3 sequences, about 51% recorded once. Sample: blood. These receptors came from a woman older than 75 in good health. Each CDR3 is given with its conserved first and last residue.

CDR3: CASSFLFSGAGTQYF; V: TRBV5-5; J: TRBJ2-3; length: 15
CDR3: CASVGSDTQYF; V: TRBV2; J: TRBJ2-3; length: 11
CDR3: CASSFGHNTEAFF; V: TRBV5-1; J: TRBJ1-1; length: 13
CDR3: CASSSREGLDTDTQYF; V: TRBV7-9; J: TRBJ2-3; length: 16
CDR3: CASSVFRGYTYEQYF; V: TRBV4-1; J: TRBJ2-7; length: 15
CDR3: CASSRTGQYNEQYF; V: TRBV7-2; J: -; length: 14
CDR3: CASSLQGWYEQYF; V: TRBV11-1; J: TRBJ2-7; length: 13
CDR3: CSASRQIPYNEQYF; V: TRBV20-1; J: TRBJ2-7; length: 14
CDR3: CASSLAPNNEQFF; V: TRBV11-3; J: TRBJ2-1; length: 13
CDR3: CATLSSSGANVLTF; V: TRBV10-2; J: TRBJ2-6; length: 14
CDR3: CASSQQGGEEWIQETQYF; V: TRBV28; J: TRBJ2-5; length: 18
CDR3: CASSPSVSGDTQYF; V: TRBV5-1; J: TRBJ2-3; length: 14
CDR3: CASSRDRGEETQYF; V: TRBV5-1; J: TRBJ2-5; length: 14
CDR3: CASSLEGADTQYF; V: TRBV7-2; J: TRBJ2-3; length: 13
CDR3: CASSPTGESGMGEQFF; V: TRBV7-9; J: TRBJ2-1; length: 16
CDR3: CASSVERGTEAFF; V: TRBV9; J: TRBJ1-1; length: 13
CDR3: CASSHLDRAGHEQYF; V: TRBV3-1; J: -; length: 15
CDR3: CASSIALLAGGNEQFF; V: TRBV19; J: TRBJ2-1; length: 16
CDR3: CSARRTGAGGEQYF; V: TRBV20-1; J: TRBJ2-7; length: 14
CDR3: CASSDYRGRGLFF; V: TRBV11-2; J: TRBJ1-4; length: 13
CDR3: CASSPLLEMNTEAFF; V: TRBV12-3/TRBV12-4; J: TRBJ1-1; length: 15
CDR3: CASSQEGSSGGSYNEQFF; V: TRBV4-3; J: TRBJ2-1; length: 18
CDR3: CASSVGTPMNEQFF; V: TRBV28; J: TRBJ2-1; length: 14
CDR3: CASSPGLLRRTEAFF; V: TRBV5-1; J: TRBJ1-1; length: 15
CDR3: CASSLGGNYGYTF; V: TRBV7-2; J: TRBJ1-2; length: 13
CDR3: CASSLGPLINEQFF; V: TRBV5-1; J: TRBJ2-1; length: 14
CDR3: CASSMTANYGYTF; V: TRBV2; J: TRBJ1-2; length: 13
CDR3: CASSPRTGGVYEQYF; V: TRBV7-2; J: TRBJ2-7; length: 15
CDR3: CASSLGLTKLFF; V: TRBV12-3/TRBV12-4; J: TRBJ1-4; length: 12
CDR3: CSVTSGGGVRGQYF; V: TRBV29-1; J: TRBJ2-7; length: 14
CDR3: CASSPRTASTDTQYF; V: TRBV18; J: TRBJ2-3; length: 15
CDR3: CASSLMARVGYGYTF; V: TRBV12-3/TRBV12-4; J: TRBJ1-2; length: 15
CDR3: CASSHLSSYEQYF; V: TRBV14; J: TRBJ2-7; length: 13
CDR3: CASSLMGQGYNEQFF; V: TRBV7-3; J: TRBJ2-1; length: 15
CDR3: CASSGAYQTHEQFF; V: TRBV7-9; J: TRBJ2-1; length: 14
CDR3: CASRTVNEQFF; V: TRBV2; J: TRBJ2-1; length: 11
CDR3: CSAGLSQATNEKLFF; V: TRBV20-1; J: TRBJ1-4; length: 15
CDR3: CSASDREGTEAFF; V: TRBV20-1; J: TRBJ1-1; length: 13
CDR3: CASSHRQGEKLFF; V: TRBV4-3; J: TRBJ1-4; length: 13
CDR3: CASSGTEDQPQHF; V: TRBV12-3/TRBV12-4; J: TRBJ1-5; length: 13
CDR3: CASSEGQGSRDEQYF; V: TRBV10-2; J: TRBJ2-7; length: 15
CDR3: CASSLELGRPYNEQFF; V: TRBV7-2; J: TRBJ2-1; length: 16
CDR3: CSAPVKSSYNSPLHF; V: TRBV20-1; J: TRBJ1-6; length: 15
CDR3: CASSVNEGYGYTF; V: TRBV27; J: TRBJ1-2; length: 13